This T cell receptor beta chain originates from a study of cytomegalovirus exposure and HLA in healthy donors. At collection, donors were nominally healthy, but unrecorded immune exposures were probable. The study ran its PCR with 60 Vbeta and 13 Jbeta primers. The table came from immunoSEQ multiplex PCR; TCRdb's copy has only in-frame clones and leaves some out. The repertoire consists of about 160,000 clones, with more than 70% occurring once and the leading ten covering approximately 4.1%. The germline CDR1 and CDR2 sequences are ENHRY and SYGVKD. This CDR3 contains 17 residues. V lost 2 bases, J lost 4 bases, and 7 bases stayed unmatched.

This receptor was obtained from a woman aged 45-59 years in good health and CMV-seropositive. Sequenced: PBMCs. V and J are TRBV10-3 and TRBJ2-7, with 14 bases fitting TRBD2. CDR3 amino acids: CAISEGPRTSGGYEQYF. The CDR3 bases are TGTGCCATCAGTGAGGGGCCTCGGACTAGCGGGGGGTACGAGCAGTACTTC.